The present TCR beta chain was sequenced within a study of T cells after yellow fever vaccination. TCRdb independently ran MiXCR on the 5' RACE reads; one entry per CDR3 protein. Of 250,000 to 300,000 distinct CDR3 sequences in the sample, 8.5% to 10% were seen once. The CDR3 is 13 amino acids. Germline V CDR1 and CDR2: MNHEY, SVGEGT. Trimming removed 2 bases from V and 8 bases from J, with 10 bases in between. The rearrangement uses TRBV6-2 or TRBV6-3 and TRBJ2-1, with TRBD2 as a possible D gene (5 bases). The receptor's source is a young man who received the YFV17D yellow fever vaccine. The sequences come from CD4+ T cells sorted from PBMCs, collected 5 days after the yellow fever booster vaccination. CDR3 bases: TGTGCCAGCAGTTACCTAGGAGGCGATGAGCAGTTCTTC. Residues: CASSYLGGDEQFF.